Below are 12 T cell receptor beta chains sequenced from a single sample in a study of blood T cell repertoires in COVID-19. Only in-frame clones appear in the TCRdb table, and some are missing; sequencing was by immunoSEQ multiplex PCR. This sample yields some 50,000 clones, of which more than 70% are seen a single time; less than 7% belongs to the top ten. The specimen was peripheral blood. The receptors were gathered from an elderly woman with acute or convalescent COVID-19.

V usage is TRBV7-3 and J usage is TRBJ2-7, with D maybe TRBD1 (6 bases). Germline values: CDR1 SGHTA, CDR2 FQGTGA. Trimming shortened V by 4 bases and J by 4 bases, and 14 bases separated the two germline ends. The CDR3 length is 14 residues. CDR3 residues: CASSSNDRPYEQYF. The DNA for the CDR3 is TGTGCCAGCAGCTCCAACGACAGGCCTTACGAGCAGTACTTC.

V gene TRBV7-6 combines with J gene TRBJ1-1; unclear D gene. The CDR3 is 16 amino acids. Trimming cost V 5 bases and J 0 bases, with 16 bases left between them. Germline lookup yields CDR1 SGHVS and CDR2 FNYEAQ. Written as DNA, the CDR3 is TGTGCCAGCAGCCCCGTGGGGAGCGGAGTGAACACTGAAGCTTTCTTT. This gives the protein CASSPVGSGVNTEAFF.

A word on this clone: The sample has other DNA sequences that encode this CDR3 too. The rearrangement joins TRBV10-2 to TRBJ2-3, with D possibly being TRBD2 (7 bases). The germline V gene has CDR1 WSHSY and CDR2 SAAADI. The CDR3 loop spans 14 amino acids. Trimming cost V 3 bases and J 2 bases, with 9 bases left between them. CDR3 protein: CASSDGGATDTQYF. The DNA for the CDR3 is TGCGCCAGCAGTGATGGGGGGGCCACAGATACGCAGTATTTT.

DNA of the CDR3: TGCGCCAGCAGCTTGGAGGGGACTCCCTACGAGCAGTACTTC. Protein sequence: CASSLEGTPYEQYF. The chain combines TRBV5-1 with TRBJ2-7; the D gene is possibly TRBD2 (6 bases). The CDR3 extends over 14 amino acids. Germline V lookup: CDR1 SGHRS, CDR2 YFSETQ. Trimming took 0 bases from V and 2 from J, leaving 9 bases between them.

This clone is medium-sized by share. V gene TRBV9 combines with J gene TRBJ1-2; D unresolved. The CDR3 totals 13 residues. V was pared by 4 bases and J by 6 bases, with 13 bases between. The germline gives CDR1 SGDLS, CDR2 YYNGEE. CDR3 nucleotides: TGTGCCAGCAGCCCCCCGGCGGGTGATGGCTACACCTTC. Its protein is CASSPPAGDGYTF.

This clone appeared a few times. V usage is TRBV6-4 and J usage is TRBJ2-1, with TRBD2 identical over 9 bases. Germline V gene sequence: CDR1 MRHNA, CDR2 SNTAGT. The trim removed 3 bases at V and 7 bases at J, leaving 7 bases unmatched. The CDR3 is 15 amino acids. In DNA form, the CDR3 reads TGTGCCAGCAGTGATGGGCGGGGGGGATATAATGAGCAGTTCTTC. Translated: CASSDGRGGYNEQFF.

CDR3 nucleotide sequence: TGCAGCGTTGAAGATCAAGGGGGCAACTATGGCTACACCTTC. Its translation is CSVEDQGGNYGYTF. The chain is built from TRBV29-1 and TRBJ1-2, with TRBD1 matching 7 bases. CDR1 and CDR2 (germline): SQVTM, ANQGSEA. Unmatched junction bases numbered 3, after V lost 0 bases and J lost 2 bases. The CDR3 is 14 residues long. The full variable domain, its missing parts supplied by reference TRBV29-1 and TRBJ1-2, is SAVISQKPSRDICQRGTSLTIQCQVDSQVTMMFWYRQQPGQSLTLIATANQGSEATYESGFVIDKFPISRPNLTFSTLTVSNMSPEDSSIYLCSVEDQGGNYGYTFGSGTRLTVV.

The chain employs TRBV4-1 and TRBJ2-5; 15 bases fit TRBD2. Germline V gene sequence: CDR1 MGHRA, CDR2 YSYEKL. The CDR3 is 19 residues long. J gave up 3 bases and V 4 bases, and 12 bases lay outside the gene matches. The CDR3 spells CASSPWGGTSGGIEETQYF. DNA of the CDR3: TGCGCCAGCAGCCCATGGGGCGGGACTAGCGGGGGGATTGAAGAGACCCAGTACTTC.

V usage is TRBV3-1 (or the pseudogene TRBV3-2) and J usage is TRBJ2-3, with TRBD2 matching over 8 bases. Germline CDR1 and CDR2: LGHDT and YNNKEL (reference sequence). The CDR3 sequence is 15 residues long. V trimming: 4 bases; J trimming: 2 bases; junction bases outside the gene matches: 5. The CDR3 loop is CASSLGLAYTDTQYF. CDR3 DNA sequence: TGTGCCAGCAGCCTAGGACTAGCCTACACAGATACGCAGTATTTT.

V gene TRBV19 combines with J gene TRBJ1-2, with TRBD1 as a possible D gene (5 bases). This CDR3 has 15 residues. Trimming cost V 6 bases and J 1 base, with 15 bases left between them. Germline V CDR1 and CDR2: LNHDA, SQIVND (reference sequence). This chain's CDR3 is CASSPTGGVNYGYTF. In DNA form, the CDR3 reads TGTGCCAGTAGCCCGACGGGGGGGGTTAACTATGGCTACACCTTC.

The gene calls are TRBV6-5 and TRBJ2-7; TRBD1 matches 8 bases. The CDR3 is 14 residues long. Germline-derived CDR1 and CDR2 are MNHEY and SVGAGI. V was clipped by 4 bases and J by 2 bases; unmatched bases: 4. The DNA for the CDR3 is TGTGCCAGCAGTTCCGAGACAGGGGCCTACGAGCAGTACTTC. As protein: CASSSETGAYEQYF.

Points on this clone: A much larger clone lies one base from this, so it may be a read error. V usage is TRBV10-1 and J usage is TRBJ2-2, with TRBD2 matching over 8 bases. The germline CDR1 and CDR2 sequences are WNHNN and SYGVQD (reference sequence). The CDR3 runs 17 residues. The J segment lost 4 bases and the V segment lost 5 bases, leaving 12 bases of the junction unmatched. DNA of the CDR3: TGCGCCAGCAGTTCAGCACACGGGGGGGGTTTCACCGGGGAGCTGTTTTTT. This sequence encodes CASSSAHGGGFTGELFF.